This TCR beta chain was profiled in a study of T cells in tuberculosis. Clones were sequenced by immunoSEQ multiplex PCR, and TCRdb holds only the in-frame ones, with some missing. The table includes approximately 49,000 clones, 90% to 95% detected once. With 6 bases clipped from V and 5 bases from J, the junction kept 8 bases outside the gene matches. Germline V gene sequence: CDR1 LNHDA, CDR2 SQIVND (reference sequence). This CDR3 is 15 amino acids long. Time point given: new active TB diagnosis, blood taken before or within 7 days of starting treatment. The chain joins TRBV19 to TRBJ2-2; 8 nucleotides line up with TRBD1. The TCR comes from an adult with tuberculosis. Sample: PBMCs, taken at tuberculosis diagnosis. CDR3 region: CASRRQGAETGELFF. CDR3 coding DNA: TGTGCCAGTAGGCGGCAGGGGGCCGAAACCGGGGAGCTGTTTTTT.